This is a list of T cell receptor beta chains from one sample in a study of T-cell memory formation after mild COVID-19. TCRdb ran MiXCR on the 5' RACE reads and lists one entry per CDR3 protein. The data hold 350,000 or so distinct CDR3 sequences, with roughly 19% observed a single time. The sequenced sample was PBMCs or a T cell subset sorted from them (not recorded which). Receptor source: a man aged 18-30 years who had mild COVID-19 (a few samples of this study predate the infection). Cell type and time point are not known. CDR3s include the opening cysteine and the closing phenylalanine or tryptophan. A D gene is named only where the DNA matches it firmly. Only some rows state a clone size, as once, few, many or a class for expanded clones.

TRBV5-6	NA	11	NA	TRBJ1-2	CASSEGFGYTF	TGTGCCAGCAGCGAAGGGTTTGGCTACACCTTC
TRBV7-2	TRBD1	18	many	TRBJ2-3	CASRLTGGEPTRTDTQYF	TGTGCCAGCAGGTTGACAGGGGGCGAACCGACCCGCACAGATACGCAGTATTTT
TRBV4-2	TRBD2	15	NA	TRBJ2-7	CASSHLGTSGYEQYF	TGTGCCAGCAGCCACCTCGGGACTAGCGGCTACGAGCAGTACTTC
TRBV7-9	NA	15	NA	TRBJ2-3	CASSLAPRDPDTQYF	TGTGCCAGCAGCTTGGCTCCCAGGGATCCAGATACGCAGTATTTT
TRBV5-4	NA	13	few	TRBJ2-1	CASSLDELNEQFF	TGTGCCAGCAGCTTGGACGAGCTCAATGAGCAGTTCTTC
TRBV14	TRBD1	15	NA	TRBJ1-1	CASSQLQGYGTEAFF	TGTGCCAGCAGCCAATTACAGGGGTATGGTACTGAAGCTTTCTTT
TRBV7-9	TRBD2	18	NA	TRBJ2-5	CASSPPLGLAGDQETQYF	TGTGCCAGCAGCCCACCCCTAGGGCTAGCGGGGGATCAAGAGACCCAGTACTTC
TRBV4-2	TRBD2	16	NA	TRBJ2-3	CASSHPSGGYTDTQYF	TGTGCCAGCAGCCACCCTAGCGGGGGGTACACAGATACGCAGTATTTT
TRBV5-1	TRBD1	16	NA	TRBJ2-1	CASSYDWDRGQNEQFF	TGCGCCAGCAGCTATGATTGGGACAGGGGGCAGAATGAGCAGTTCTTC
TRBV5-1	NA	12	few	TRBJ2-3	CASSLESDTQYF	TGTGCCAGCAGCTTGGAGTCCGATACGCAGTATTTT
TRBV24-1	NA	12	NA	TRBJ1-2	CATRDPGYGYTF	TGTGCCACTAGGGATCCCGGCTATGGCTACACCTTC
TRBV11-2	NA	14	NA	TRBJ1-1	CASSLVSSTTEAFF	TGTGCCAGCAGCTTAGTTTCCAGCACCACTGAAGCTTTCTTT
TRBV6-5	TRBD1	16	NA	TRBJ2-2	CASSGWRDRGVGELFF	TGTGCCAGCAGCGGGTGGAGGGACAGGGGGGTCGGGGAGCTGTTTTTT
TRBV12-3/TRBV12-4	NA	13	few	TRBJ1-1	CASSSQWNTEAFF	TGTGCCAGCAGTTCCCAATGGAACACTGAAGCTTTCTTT
TRBV2	NA	13	NA	TRBJ2-3	CASSDHYTDTQYF	TGTGCCAGCAGTGATCACTACACAGATACGCAGTATTTT
TRBV7-9	NA	13	few	TRBJ2-5	CASILAGEETQYF	TGTGCCAGCATACTGGCCGGGGAAGAGACCCAGTACTTC
TRBV6-5	NA	16	few	TRBJ2-7	CASSPGINSGSYEQYF	TGTGCCAGCAGCCCCGGTATTAATAGCGGCTCCTACGAGCAGTACTTC
TRBV5-1	TRBD1	18	few	TRBJ2-2	CASSLEVPGQGNTGELFF	TGCGCCAGCAGCTTGGAGGTTCCGGGACAGGGGAACACCGGGGAGCTGTTTTTT
TRBV7-3	TRBD1	15	few	TRBJ1-1	CASSLRAGGSAEAFF	TGTGCCAGCAGCTTAAGGGCAGGGGGAAGCGCTGAAGCTTTCTTT
TRBV5-1	NA	12	few	TRBJ2-3	CASSQSRDTQYF	TGCGCCAGCAGCCAGTCTCGAGATACGCAGTATTTT
TRBV4-3	NA	13	NA	TRBJ1-1	CASSRVMNTEAFF	TGCGCCAGCAGCCGGGTTATGAACACTGAAGCTTTCTTT
TRBV5-1	TRBD2	14	NA	TRBJ2-5	CASTTSGEPETQYF	TGCGCCAGCACAACTAGCGGGGAGCCAGAGACCCAGTACTTC
TRBV6-5	TRBD1	14	NA	TRBJ2-7	CASSRPGQIYEQYF	TGTGCCAGCAGCCGCCCGGGACAGATTTACGAGCAGTACTTC
TRBV29-1	TRBD1	15	NA	TRBJ2-3	CSADADRTDTDTQYF	TGCAGCGCCGATGCGGACAGGACCGACACAGATACGCAGTATTTT
TRBV3-1	TRBD2	18	many	TRBJ2-1	CASSQDWLASGGYNEQFF	TGTGCCAGCAGCCAAGATTGGTTAGCTAGCGGGGGCTACAATGAGCAGTTCTTC
TRBV12-3/TRBV12-4	TRBD2	15	few	TRBJ2-2	CASTPREAARGELFF	TGTGCCAGCACCCCACGGGAGGCCGCAAGGGGGGAGCTGTTTTTT
TRBV6-6	TRBD1	17	NA	TRBJ1-1	CASSYGTGGLWRGEAFF	TGTGCCAGCAGTTACGGGACAGGGGGTCTTTGGCGGGGGGAAGCTTTCTTT
TRBV12-3/TRBV12-4	NA	13	many	TRBJ1-1	CASSLVESTEAFF	TGTGCCAGCAGTTTAGTCGAAAGCACTGAAGCTTTCTTT
TRBV15	NA	14	few	TRBJ1-2	CATSRTYADYGYTF	TGTGCCACCAGCAGAACATATGCTGACTATGGCTACACCTTC
TRBV6-2/TRBV6-3	NA	14	NA	TRBJ1-6	CASSYFPAGSPLHF	TGTGCCAGCAGTTACTTCCCGGCGGGTTCACCCCTCCACTTT
TRBV6-5	NA	15	NA	TRBJ2-6	CASGIGGAGANVLTF	TGTGCCAGCGGAATAGGGGGGGCTGGGGCCAACGTCCTGACTTTC
TRBV10-3	NA	12	few	TRBJ1-5	CAIGQYNQPQHF	TGTGCCATCGGACAGTACAATCAGCCCCAGCATTTT
TRBV7-6	TRBD1	15	few	TRBJ2-1	CASSLRGQGANEQFF	TGTGCCAGCAGCTTGAGAGGTCAGGGGGCGAATGAGCAGTTCTTC
TRBV2	NA	14	NA	TRBJ1-2	CASTLDRVNYGYTF	TGTGCCAGCACCCTGGACAGAGTTAACTATGGCTACACCTTC
TRBV5-1	TRBD2	16	few	TRBJ2-3	CASSLFPSGGTDTQYF	TGCGCCAGCAGCTTGTTCCCTAGCGGGGGCACAGATACGCAGTATTTT
TRBV7-2	TRBD1	18	NA	TRBJ1-3	CASSLAVRGALSGNTIYF	TGTGCCAGCAGCTTAGCGGTCAGGGGGGCCCTCTCTGGAAACACCATATATTTT
TRBV12-3/TRBV12-4	TRBD1	12	few	TRBJ2-7	CASSITGDEQYF	TGTGCCAGCAGCATCACAGGGGATGAGCAGTACTTC
TRBV7-9	NA	14	NA	TRBJ2-3	CASSYRQGTDTQYF	TGTGCCAGCAGCTATCGACAGGGCACAGATACGCAGTATTTT
TRBV5-1	NA	13	few	TRBJ1-1	CASSLEPVSEAFF	TGCGCCAGCAGCTTGGAGCCAGTGTCTGAAGCTTTCTTT
TRBV29-1	TRBD2	16	NA	TRBJ2-2	CSASSTGTKNTGELFF	TGCAGCGCCTCATCAACCGGGACTAAGAACACCGGGGAGCTGTTTTTT
TRBV7-3	TRBD1	15	NA	TRBJ2-1	CASSPAGTGFNEQFF	TGTGCCAGCAGCCCTGCCGGGACAGGGTTCAATGAGCAGTTCTTC
TRBV15	NA	15	NA	TRBJ1-4	CATSRVSGAGEKLFF	TGTGCCACCAGCAGAGTATCCGGGGCTGGGGAAAAACTGTTTTTT